The 18 T cell receptor beta chains below were found in one sample sequenced in a study of T cells in women clearing cervical HPV infection. Measured with immunoSEQ multiplex PCR; TCRdb has only the in-frame clones, and not every one. Its listing shows about 22,000 clones. The specimen sequenced was blood buffy coat. All receptors derive from a woman between 18 and 70 years old with a cervical HPV16 infection that either progressed to CIN3+ or cleared (not recorded which).

With respect to this clone: Read coverage stops 3 residues before the CDR3 terminus; the germline J gene supplies the remainder. V and J are TRBV18 and TRBJ2-2, with TRBD2 as a possible D gene (5 bases). CDR3 length: 14 amino acids. Per germline, CDR1 KGHSH and CDR2 LQKENI. The CDR3 DNA, read in part, is TGTGCCAGCTCACCACCGACCCGTGGTACTAGG. Protein sequence: CASSPPTRGTR. The whole CDR3 reads CASSPPTRGTRLFF.

Comment on this clone: The read finishes 3 residues shy of the CDR3 end, and the germline J gene is used to complete it. The rearrangement links TRBV19 to TRBJ2-2; the match to TRBD1 covers 8 bases. The germline V gene encodes CDR1 LNHDA and CDR2 SQIVND (reference sequence). This CDR3 contains 14 residues. This chain's CDR3 is CASNPGQASITLFF. The part of the CDR3 DNA that was read is TGTGCCAGTAATCCGGGACAGGCCTCAATCACG.

CDR3 DNA (partial): TGCGCCAGCAGCTCCGGGACAGCAAGCAATCAGCCC. Encoded protein: CASSSGTASNQP. The full CDR3 protein reads CASSSGTASNQPQHF. The chain combines TRBV5-1 with TRBJ1-5; 7 bases match TRBD1. Read sequence stops 3 residues before the CDR3 end, and the germline J gene provides the missing end. From germline, CDR1 is SGHRS and CDR2 YFSETQ. With V trimmed by 3 bases and J by 1 base, 4 bases remained unmatched. This CDR3 contains 15 residues. Full variable domain (remainder filled in from reference TRBV5-1 and TRBJ1-5): KAGVTQTPRYLIKTRGQQVTLSCSPISGHRSVSWYQQTPGQGLQFLFEYFSETQRNKGNFPGRFSGRQFSNSRSEMNVSTLELGDSALYLCASSSGTASNQPQHFGDGTRLSIL.

With respect to this clone: The read stops 3 residues short of the end of the CDR3; the missing end is completed from the germline J gene. The chain is built from TRBV5-1 and TRBJ1-1, with 7 bases identical to TRBD1. Losses at the gene ends were 0 bases for V and 1 base for J; bases not matched to a gene: 6. The CDR3 sequence is 16 residues long. Germline V gives CDR1 SGHRS, CDR2 YFSETQ. The CDR3 is CASSLANRGQNTEAFF. The DNA read from the CDR3 is TGCGCCAGCAGCTTGGCAAACAGGGGACAGAACACTGAA.

For this clone: The sequence runs out 3 residues before the end of the CDR3; the remainder is reconstructed from the germline J gene. The V and J genes are TRBV28 and TRBJ2-7; TRBD2 aligns across 8 bases. From germline, CDR1 is MDHEN and CDR2 SYDVKM. With 2 bases clipped from V and 0 bases from J, the junction kept 0 bases outside the gene matches. This CDR3 is built from 14 residues. The CDR3 bases that were read are TGTGCCAGCAGTTTAGCGGGGGGCTCCTACGAG. As protein: CASSLAGGSYE. The CDR3 reads in full as CASSLAGGSYEQYF. Full variable domain (remainder filled in from reference TRBV28 and TRBJ2-7): DVKVTQSSRYLVKRTGEKVFLECVQDMDHENMFWYRQDPGLGLRLIYFSYDVKMKEKGDIPEGYSVSREKKERFSLILESASTNQTSMYLCASSLAGGSYEQYFGPGTRLTVT.

Of note for this clone: The read comes to an end 3 residues before the CDR3 does, leaving the germline J gene to fill in the end. The chain joins TRBV6-1 to TRBJ2-5, with 13 positions matching TRBD2. The CDR3 has 19 residues. The ends lost 6 bases at V and 0 bases at J; junction bases unmatched: 13. Looked up from germline, CDR1 is MNHNS and CDR2 is SASEGT. The CDR3 protein is CASSETRGLAGSYQETQYF. The sequenced part of the CDR3 DNA is TGTGCCAGCAGCGAAACCCGGGGACTAGCGGGGTCGTACCAAGAGACC.

On this clone: The CDR3 extends 3 residues past the end of the read, so its final part is completed from the germline J gene. This sequence joins TRBV7-8 and TRBJ2-5, with 12 positions matching TRBD2. Germline V CDR1 and CDR2: SGHVS, FQNEAQ. The CDR3 covers 15 residues. J gave up 4 bases and V 1 base, and 1 base lay outside the gene matches. CDR3: CASSLGLAGVETQYF. CDR3 DNA (partial): TGTGCCAGCAGCTTAGGACTAGCGGGGGTAGAGACC. The full variable domain, completed using reference TRBV7-8 and TRBJ2-5, is GAGVSQSPRYKVAKRGQDVALRCDPISGHVSLFWYQQALGQGPEFLTYFQNEAQLDKSGLPSDRFFAERPEGSVSTLKIQRTQQEDSAVYLCASSLGLAGVETQYFGPGTRLLVL.

This chain's CDR3 is CASIREGVISLGNEQFF. The sequenced part of the CDR3 DNA is TGTGCCAGCATCAGAGAGGGGGTTATAAGTCTGGGCAATGAG. The chain links TRBV6-2 or TRBV6-3 to TRBJ2-1; a possible D gene is TRBD1 (6 bases). Read coverage stops 3 residues before the CDR3 terminus; the germline J gene supplies the remainder. Trimming took off 7 bases at V and 6 bases at J, with 25 bases between the two ends. From germline, CDR1 is MNHEY and CDR2 SVGEGT. CDR3 length equals 17 residues.

As to this clone: The sequence runs out 3 residues before the end of the CDR3; the remainder is reconstructed from the germline J gene. The J gene is TRBJ2-2, the V gene TRBV6-1; the D gene is possibly TRBD2 (6 bases). Per the germline V gene, CDR1 is MNHNS and CDR2 is SASEGT. The CDR3 spans 15 residues. Trimming took off 3 bases at V and 6 bases at J, with 14 bases between the two ends. The CDR3 bases that were read are TGTGCCAGCAGTGATCGGTTGGCGGGATCCGGGGAG. Protein sequence: CASSDRLAGSGE. The whole CDR3 sequence reads CASSDRLAGSGELFF.

With regard to this clone: The read ends 3 residues early relative to the CDR3; the germline J gene fills the gap. V and J are TRBV2 and TRBJ2-3, with 7 bases matching TRBD2. Germline lookup yields CDR1 SNHLY and CDR2 FYNNEI. The CDR3 length is 13 residues. The CDR3 is CASSRGEKETQYF. The covered CDR3 bases are TGTGCCAGCAGCCGGGGGGAGAAAGAGACG.

As to this clone: The read gets to within 3 residues of the CDR3 end, and the germline J gene fills in the rest. The chain is built from TRBV20-1 and TRBJ1-5; maybe TRBD1 (6 bases). Trimming pared 1 base from V and 7 bases from J, leaving 11 bases between. Germline V gene sequence: CDR1 DFQATT, CDR2 SNEGSKA (reference sequence). The CDR3 extends over 13 amino acids. CDR3 bases read: TGCAGTGCTAGAGCAACAGGGTACCAGCCC. It codes for CSARATGYQP. The whole CDR3 reads CSARATGYQPQHF.

On this clone itself: The sequenced fragment ends 3 residues before the CDR3 boundary, so the rest is inferred from the germline J gene. This chain uses TRBV5-4 with TRBJ2-2; 8 bases match TRBD1. Per germline, CDR1 SGHNT and CDR2 YYREEE (reference sequence). There are 16 residues in the CDR3. V was clipped by 0 bases and J by 7 bases; unmatched bases: 8. The CDR3 is CASSLEAGGAFGELFF. Incomplete CDR3 DNA: TGTGCCAGCAGCTTGGAGGCAGGGGGCGCATTCGGGGAG.

Comment on this clone: With the read ending 3 residues before the CDR3 end, the germline J gene is used to fill in that end. The gene calls are TRBV7-9 and TRBJ1-2; D not resolved. Germline V gene sequence: CDR1 SEHNR, CDR2 FQNEAQ (reference sequence). The CDR3 is 13 amino acids. The CDR3 loop is CASSLVDTDTYTF. CDR3 DNA (partial): TGTGCCAGCAGCTTAGTAGACACAGATACC.

On this clone: Coverage ceases 3 residues before the CDR3 finishes, and the germline J gene fills in the end. V usage is TRBV19 and J usage is TRBJ2-3; 7 positions match TRBD2. The CDR3 consists of 21 residues. The germline gives CDR1 LNHDA, CDR2 SQIVND (reference sequence). This chain's CDR3 is CASSRRSYTGTTHLIQETQYF. The covered CDR3 bases are TGTGCCAGTAGCCGCCGATCCTACACCGGGACTACGCACCTCATACAAGAGACG.

Of note for this clone: The read terminates 3 residues before the CDR3 end, so the remaining end is supplied by the germline J gene. This sequence joins TRBV19 and TRBJ1-2, with TRBD1 matching over 7 bases. The CDR3 totals 16 residues. From germline, CDR1 is LNHDA and CDR2 SQIVND (reference sequence). The CDR3 is CASSTRDRASTDTYTF. The part of the CDR3 DNA that was read is TGTGCCAGTAGCACCCGAGACAGGGCTAGCACAGATACC.

As for this clone: Read coverage stops 3 residues before the CDR3 terminus; the germline J gene supplies the remainder. This chain links TRBV29-1 with TRBJ2-1; the D gene is possibly TRBD1 (5 bases). This CDR3 is 15 amino acids long. Germline CDR1 reads SQVTM; CDR2 reads ANQGSEA. Deletions cut 7 bases from V and 2 bases from J, with 18 bases between. The covered CDR3 bases are TGCAGCGCAACCTCAGGCAGGGCCACCTACAATGAG. The encoded protein is CSATSGRATYNE. The full CDR3 sequence reads CSATSGRATYNEQFF.

On this clone itself: The read halts 3 residues ahead of the CDR3 end, with the missing end drawn from the germline J gene. The chain uses TRBV12-3 or TRBV12-4 and TRBJ1-3; tentatively, D is TRBD1 (6 bases). Deletions cut 5 bases from V and 0 bases from J, with 17 bases between. The CDR3 length is 17 residues. The covered CDR3 bases are TGTGCCAGCAGTGGGAAGGACAGACTATTCTCTGGAAACACC. It codes for CASSGKDRLFSGNT. The CDR3 as a whole reads CASSGKDRLFSGNTIYF.

Comment on this clone: With the read ending 3 residues before the CDR3 end, the germline J gene is used to fill in that end. The chain recombines TRBV5-4 with TRBJ2-3; 12 bases align to TRBD2. J gave up 2 bases and V 3 bases, and 4 bases lay outside the gene matches. The CDR3 contains 16 residues. Germline CDR1 and CDR2: SGHNT and YYREEE (reference sequence). CDR3 bases read: TGTGCCAGCAGCTCGACTAGCGGGGGAGCCACAGATACG. Translated, it gives CASSSTSGGATDT. The whole CDR3 sequence reads CASSSTSGGATDTQYF.